The present T cell receptor beta chain was sequenced within a study of blood T cell repertoires in COVID-19. Study details: T cells, B-cell-depleted T cells, or PBMCs supplied cDNA or gDNA.

Clones were read by immunoSEQ multiplex PCR, and TCRdb kept only the in-frame ones, dropping some. The sample consists of about 240,000 clones, roughly four fifths of them appearing once. Germline CDR1 KGHSH, CDR2 LQKENI. This CDR3 is built from 14 residues. Trimming cost V 5 bases and J 7 bases; bases outside gene matches: 7. This receptor was obtained from an older woman with acute or convalescent COVID-19. The V gene is TRBV18, the J gene TRBJ2-3, with 9 positions matching TRBD1. The sequenced material came from peripheral blood. Written as DNA, the CDR3 is TGTGCCAGCTCAACAGGCGGACAGGGGAATACGCAGTATTTT. It is translated as CASSTGGQGNTQYF.